This T cell receptor beta chain came from a study of blood T cells in healthy people across ages. Regarding this clonotype: Its antigen remains unidentified.

The second PCR ran roughly 7 to 12 cycles with a sample-barcoded 5' primer and J-beta primers. TCRdb analysed the 5' RACE reads with MiXCR anew, one entry per CDR3 protein. The sample holds around 800,000 distinct CDR3 sequences; about 53% are singletons and the top ten take 41%. The ends were cut back, 1 base at V and 5 bases at J, with 8 bases in the middle. Germline V CDR1 and CDR2: DFQATT, SNEGSKA (reference sequence). The CDR3 has 12 residues. Notes on the study in general: Age advanced and TCR beta diversity per million T cells fell, roughly linearly.

Sequences were obtained from blood. The clonotype originates from an elderly man in good health. The chain joins TRBV20-1 to TRBJ1-1; D ambiguous. The DNA of the CDR3 is TGCAGTGCTAGAGCCCCGGGTACTGAAGCTTTCTTT. Translating it yields CSARAPGTEAFF.